These T cell receptor beta chains were read from a single sample in a study of neoadjuvant anti-PD-1 for oral cavity cancer. Sequencing was performed with immunoSEQ multiplex PCR; in TCRdb, only in-frame clones are kept and a portion is missing. This sample yields 50,000 to 65,000 clones, of which around 85% are seen a single time; 2.6% belongs to the top ten. Sequenced here: PBMCs, sampled before nivolumab (anti-PD-1) treatment. Receptors originate from a person aged 35-80 years with oral cavity squamous cell carcinoma. Both conserved end residues are trimmed from each CDR3.

v_call	j_call	cdr3_aa
TRBV7-6	TRBJ2-5	ASSLVRGGRQETQY
TRBV7-8	TRBJ2-2	ASSFLARGTGELF
TRBV28	TRBJ1-1	ASSLSGYAF
TRBV5-1	TRBJ2-7	ASKLSISSSYEQY
TRBV6-1	TRBJ1-5	ASSDLAGQGNQPQH
TRBV6-6	-	ASTSGGGGSYEQY
TRBV27	TRBJ2-1	ASGDRGGNEQF
TRBV13	TRBJ1-3	ASTSGRGGNTIY
TRBV27	TRBJ2-7	ASRPRVGGPREQY
TRBV30	TRBJ2-2	AWGTSGTGELF
TRBV2	TRBJ2-2	ASTGQGVTGELF
TRBV27	TRBJ2-1	ASSLGDRVMVEQF
TRBV7-6	TRBJ2-5	ASSSPSALAQY
TRBV18	TRBJ1-1	ASSPNLYTEAF
TRBV29-1	TRBJ2-7	SVVASGRQEEQY
TRBV5-6	TRBJ1-1	ASSSDVTEAF
TRBV6-1	TRBJ2-2	ATGVGTGELF
TRBV21-1	TRBJ2-2	ASSPTRGGELF
TRBV5-1	TRBJ1-1	ASRQGAHNTEAF
TRBV29-1	TRBJ1-6	SAADRGSPLH
TRBV9	TRBJ2-7	ASSAGTGNSYEQY
TRBV29-1	TRBJ1-5	SVKDRVNQPQH
TRBV11-2	TRBJ1-2	ASSPRDRDGYT
TRBV5-5	TRBJ2-1	ASSLYGLAMNEQF
TRBV30	TRBJ1-1	AWAPLIYMNTEAF
TRBV9	TRBJ2-1	ASSPHEGEQF
TRBV7-7	TRBJ2-5	ASSLTGPGETQY
TRBV29-1	TRBJ2-1	SVARTLASYEQF
TRBV5-1	TRBJ1-1	ASSSGQGHNTEAF
TRBV5-4	TRBJ2-5	ASSLSPGSETQY
TRBV28	TRBJ2-7	ASRDGTGSH
TRBV5-6	TRBJ1-5	ASSLRKIPPQH
TRBV7-9	TRBJ1-1	ASSIDLVAF
TRBV6-5	TRBJ2-1	ASNGADAYNEQF
TRBV7-9	TRBJ2-3	ASSSRGTDTQY
TRBV25-1	TRBJ2-5	ASSERGGETQY
TRBV11-1	TRBJ1-2	ASSPTTGVPSGYT
TRBV4-1	TRBJ1-3	ASSQGPLGTGYSGNTIY
TRBV30	TRBJ1-2	AWIRGFHGYT
TRBV5-1	TRBJ1-6	ASSPEPTGVGNSPLH
TRBV19	TRBJ1-2	ASKRTRTNYGYT
TRBV2	TRBJ1-1	ASADREGVDTEAF
TRBV2	TRBJ2-6	ASRDRSTGANVLT
TRBV29-1	TRBJ1-1	SVEGGWTEAF
TRBV5-1	TRBJ2-1	ASSSTLAGALNEQF
TRBV5-1	TRBJ1-1	ASSLYGQENTEAF
TRBV6-5	TRBJ1-6	ASSSWDRGSPLH